A selection of T cell receptor beta chains follows, all from one sample in a study of blood T cell repertoires in COVID-19. The assay was immunoSEQ multiplex PCR, and TCRdb's table has in-frame clones only and misses some. The repertoire has roughly 200,000 clones, 89% of them found once; the top ten carry over 2%. Material for sequencing was PBMCs or T cells enriched from blood (not recorded which). These receptors originate from a woman between 40 and 50 years old with acute COVID-19. Both conserved end residues are part of each CDR3. D genes are given only for firm matches. The size entry is marked missing in some rows and otherwise reads once, few, many or a size class.

V	size	D	J	CDR3	DNA
TRBV6-5	-	TRBD1	TRBJ2-5	CASSSGQVQETQYF	TGTGCCAGCAGTTCCGGACAGGTCCAAGAGACCCAGTACTTC
TRBV5-8	-	TRBD2	TRBJ2-1	CASSLARVAGDNEQFF	TGTGCCAGCAGCTTGGCCCGGGTGGCGGGGGACAATGAGCAGTTCTTC
TRBV7-9	few	-	TRBJ1-2	CASRAGQSNYGYTF	TGTGCCAGCAGGGCAGGGCAGTCTAACTATGGCTACACCTTC
TRBV7-9	-	TRBD2	TRBJ2-3	CASTDAGTRSTDTQYF	TGTGCTAGCACCGACGCCGGGACTAGAAGCACAGATACGCAGTATTTT
TRBV7-2	-	-	TRBJ2-7	CASSSQGSDEQYF	TGTGCCAGCAGCTCCCAGGGAAGTGACGAGCAGTACTTC
TRBV6-5	-	-	TRBJ2-3	CASSLAGAGTDTQYF	TGTGCCAGCAGCCTGGCGGGGGCTGGAACAGATACGCAGTATTTT
TRBV18	-	TRBD1	TRBJ2-3	CASSSGQGADTQYF	TGTGCCAGCTCATCAGGACAGGGGGCAGATACGCAGTATTTT
TRBV7-9	-	-	TRBJ1-1	CASSTYGRGASTEAFF	TGTGCCAGCAGCACCTACGGACGGGGGGCAAGCACTGAAGCTTTCTTT
TRBV21-1	-	-	TRBJ2-1	CASSPSRLAGSGYEQFF	TGTGCCAGCAGCCCTAGCCGACTAGCGGGGTCCGGCTATGAGCAGTTCTTC
TRBV19	-	TRBD1	TRBJ1-1	CASSVGTATEAFF	TGTGCCAGTAGTGTCGGGACAGCCACTGAAGCTTTCTTT
TRBV19	-	TRBD2	TRBJ2-1	CASSMGLAIGEQFF	TGTGCCAGTAGTATGGGACTAGCGATTGGTGAGCAGTTCTTC
TRBV30	-	-	TRBJ2-1	CAWRRELPNSYNEQFF	TGTGCCTGGAGACGGGAGCTCCCGAACTCCTACAATGAGCAGTTCTTC
TRBV10-3	-	TRBD1	TRBJ1-5	CAISEDREFGQPQHF	TGTGCCATCAGTGAGGACAGGGAATTCGGACAGCCCCAGCATTTT
TRBV20-1	-	-	TRBJ1-2	CSALMGAGYTF	TGCAGTGCTCTAATGGGGGCAGGCTACACCTTC
TRBV10-3	-	-	TRBJ1-6	CAITPLEGSPLHF	TGTGCCATCACTCCTCTAGAGGGTTCACCCCTCCACTTT
TRBV13	-	TRBD1	TRBJ1-5	CASSHRGYNQPQHF	TGTGCCAGCAGCCACAGGGGGTACAATCAGCCCCAGCATTTT
TRBV11-2	few	-	TRBJ2-1	CASSLWGAWSSYNEQFF	TGTGCCAGCAGCTTATGGGGCGCGTGGAGCTCCTACAATGAGCAGTTCTTC
TRBV10-3	few	TRBD1	TRBJ1-2	CAISDGQGGYTF	TGTGCCATCAGTGACGGACAGGGGGGCTACACCTTC
TRBV12-5	-	-	TRBJ2-5	CASGTNAKTQYF	TGTGCTAGTGGTACAAACGCAAAGACCCAGTACTTC
TRBV18	-	TRBD2	TRBJ2-5	CASSPGEGTQETQYF	TGTGCCAGCTCACCAGGGGAGGGGACCCAAGAGACCCAGTACTTC
TRBV6-5	-	-	TRBJ1-2	CASRPDSYGGYTF	TGTGCCAGCAGACCCGACAGTTACGGTGGCTACACCTTC
TRBV2	-	-	TRBJ2-2	CASIKGQGRTGELFF	TGTGCCAGCATAAAAGGGCAGGGTAGAACCGGGGAGCTGTTTTTT
TRBV6-5	-	TRBD1	TRBJ1-4	CASSYSAGTGAKLFF	TGTGCCAGCAGTTATTCAGCCGGGACAGGGGCAAAACTGTTTTTT
TRBV7-7	-	TRBD2	TRBJ2-5	CASSLGTSGGETQYF	TGTGCCAGCAGCCTCGGGACTAGCGGGGGTGAGACCCAGTACTTC
TRBV2	-	-	TRBJ1-1	CASSEGTENTEAFF	TGTGCCAGCAGTGAAGGGACAGAAAACACTGAAGCTTTCTTT
TRBV6-5	-	TRBD2	TRBJ2-5	CASGERGVQETQYF	TGTGCCAGCGGGGAGCGGGGGGTCCAAGAGACCCAGTACTTC
TRBV6-2/TRBV6-3	-	TRBD2	TRBJ2-1	CASSYGTSGNNEQFF	TGTGCCAGCAGTTACGGGACTAGCGGAAACAATGAGCAGTTCTTC
TRBV7-6	once	-	TRBJ2-3	CASSLGQGKTDTQYF	TGTGCCAGCAGCTTAGGGCAGGGGAAGACAGATACGCAGTATTTT
TRBV30	-	-	TRBJ1-6	CAWSVPWREGSPLHF	TGTGCCTGGAGCGTTCCGTGGAGGGAGGGTTCACCCCTCCACTTT
TRBV29-1	-	-	TRBJ1-2	CSAHLTGYGYTF	TGCAGCGCCCACTTGACAGGCTATGGCTACACCTTC
TRBV10-3	-	TRBD1	TRBJ1-2	CAISESTGAYGYTF	TGTGCCATCAGTGAGTCGACAGGGGCCTATGGCTACACCTTC
TRBV7-9	-	-	TRBJ2-1	CASSRGWENEQFF	TGTGCCAGCAGTCGGGGGTGGGAGAATGAGCAGTTCTTC
TRBV4-3	-	-	TRBJ2-3	CASRSDRSSTDTQYF	TGCGCCAGCAGAAGCGACCGTTCTAGCACAGATACGCAGTATTTT
TRBV24-1	-	TRBD2	TRBJ2-3	CATSDPSKNSRESVCNTDTQYF	TGTGCCACCAGTGATCCTTCGAAAAACTCGCGGGAGTCCGTATGTAACACAGATACGCAGTATTTT
TRBV4-1	-	TRBD1	TRBJ1-5	CASSRTGNQPQHF	TGCGCCAGCAGTCGGACAGGTAATCAGCCCCAGCATTTT
TRBV27	-	TRBD2	TRBJ2-1	CASSFTSGEGINEQFF	TGTGCCAGCAGTTTTACGTCGGGGGAGGGCATCAATGAGCAGTTCTTC
TRBV7-9	few	TRBD1	TRBJ1-4	CASSSGQGAGGEKLFF	TGTGCCAGCAGCTCCGGACAGGGGGCGGGGGGTGAAAAACTGTTTTTT
TRBV6-1	-	TRBD1	TRBJ1-1	CASSDPFPQGATTEAFF	TGTGCCAGCAGTGACCCGTTCCCGCAGGGGGCGACCACTGAAGCTTTCTTT
TRBV2	-	-	TRBJ2-4	CASSEENNIPYF	TGTGCCAGCAGTGAAGAGAATAACATTCCATACTTC
TRBV5-4	-	TRBD2	TRBJ2-7	CASSLPSGGRSYEQYF	TGTGCCAGCAGCTTGCCAAGCGGGGGGCGCTCCTACGAGCAGTACTTC
TRBV6-5	-	-	TRBJ1-3	CASSSEGSGRNTIYF	TGTGCCAGCAGTTCGGAGGGATCAGGACGAAACACCATATATTTT
TRBV29-1	few	TRBD1	TRBJ2-3	CSVNTGGRSDTQYF	TGCAGCGTCAATACAGGGGGCAGATCAGATACGCAGTATTTT
TRBV28	-	-	TRBJ2-6	CASNAALGANVLTF	TGTGCCAGCAACGCAGCGCTCGGGGCCAACGTCCTGACTTTC